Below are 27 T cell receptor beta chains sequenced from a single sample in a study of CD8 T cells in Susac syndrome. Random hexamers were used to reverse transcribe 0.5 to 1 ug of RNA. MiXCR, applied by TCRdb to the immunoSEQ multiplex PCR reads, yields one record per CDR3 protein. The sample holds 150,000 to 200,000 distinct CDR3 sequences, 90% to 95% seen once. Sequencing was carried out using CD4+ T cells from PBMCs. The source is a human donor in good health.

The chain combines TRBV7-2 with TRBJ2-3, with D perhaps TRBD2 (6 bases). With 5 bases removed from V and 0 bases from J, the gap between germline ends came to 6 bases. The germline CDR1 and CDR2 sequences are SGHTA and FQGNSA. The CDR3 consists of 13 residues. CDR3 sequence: CASSGTSTDTQYF. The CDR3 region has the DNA TGTGCCAGCAGCGGGACTAGCACAGATACGCAGTATTTT.

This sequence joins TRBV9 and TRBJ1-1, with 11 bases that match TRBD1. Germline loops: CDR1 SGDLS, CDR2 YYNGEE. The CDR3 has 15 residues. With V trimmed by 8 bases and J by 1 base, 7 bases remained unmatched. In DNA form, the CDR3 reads TGTGCCAGTGGACAGGGGGCGGCGAAGAACACTGAAGCTTTCTTT. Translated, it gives CASGQGAAKNTEAFF. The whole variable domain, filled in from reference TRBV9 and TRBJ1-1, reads DSGVTQTPKHLITATGQRVTLRCSPRSGDLSVYWYQQSLDQGLQFLIQYYNGEERAKGNILERFSAQQFPDLHSELNLSSLELGDSALYFCASGQGAAKNTEAFFGQGTRLTVV.

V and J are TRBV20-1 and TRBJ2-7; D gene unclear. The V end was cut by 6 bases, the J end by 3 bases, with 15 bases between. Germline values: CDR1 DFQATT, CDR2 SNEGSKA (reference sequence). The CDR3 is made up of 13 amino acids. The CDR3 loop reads CSALAYGHYEQYF. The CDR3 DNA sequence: TGCAGTGCACTGGCTTATGGCCACTACGAGCAGTACTTC.

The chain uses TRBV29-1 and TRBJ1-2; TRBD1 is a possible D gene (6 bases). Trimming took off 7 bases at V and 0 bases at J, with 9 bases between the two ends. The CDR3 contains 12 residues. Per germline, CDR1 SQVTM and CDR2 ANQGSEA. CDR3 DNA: TGCAGCGGTGGGACACCTAACTATGGCTACACCTTC. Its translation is CSGGTPNYGYTF.

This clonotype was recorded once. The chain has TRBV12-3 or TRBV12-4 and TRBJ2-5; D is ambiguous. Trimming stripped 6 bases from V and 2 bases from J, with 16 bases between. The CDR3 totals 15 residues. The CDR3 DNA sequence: TGTGCCAGCAGCCCCCGGTTACCAGCACAAGAGACCCAGTACTTC. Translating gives CASSPRLPAQETQYF.

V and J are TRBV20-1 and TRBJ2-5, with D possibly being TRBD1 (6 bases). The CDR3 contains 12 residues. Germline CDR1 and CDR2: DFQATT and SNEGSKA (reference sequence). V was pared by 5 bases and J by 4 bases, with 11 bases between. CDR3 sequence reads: CSALTQGETQYF. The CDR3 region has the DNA TGCAGTGCTCTGACACAGGGAGAGACCCAGTACTTC.

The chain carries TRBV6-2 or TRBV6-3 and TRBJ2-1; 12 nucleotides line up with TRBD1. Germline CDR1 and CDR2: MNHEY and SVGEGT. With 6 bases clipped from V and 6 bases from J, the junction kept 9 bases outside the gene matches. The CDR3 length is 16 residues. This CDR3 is CASSSPRDRGLNEQFF. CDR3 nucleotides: TGTGCCAGCAGCTCCCCCCGGGACAGGGGGCTCAATGAGCAGTTCTTC.

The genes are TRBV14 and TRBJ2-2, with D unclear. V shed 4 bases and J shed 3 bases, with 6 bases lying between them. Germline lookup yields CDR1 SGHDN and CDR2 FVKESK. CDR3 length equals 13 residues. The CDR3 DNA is TGTGCCAGCAGCCCCTGGGACACCGGGGAGCTGTTTTTT. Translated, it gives CASSPWDTGELFF.

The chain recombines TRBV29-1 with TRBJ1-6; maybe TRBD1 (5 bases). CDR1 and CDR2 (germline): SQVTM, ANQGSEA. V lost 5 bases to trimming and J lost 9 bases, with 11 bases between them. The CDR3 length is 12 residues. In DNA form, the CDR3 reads TGCAGCGTTAGTGACGGGGGTTCACCCCTCCACTTT. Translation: CSVSDGGSPLHF.

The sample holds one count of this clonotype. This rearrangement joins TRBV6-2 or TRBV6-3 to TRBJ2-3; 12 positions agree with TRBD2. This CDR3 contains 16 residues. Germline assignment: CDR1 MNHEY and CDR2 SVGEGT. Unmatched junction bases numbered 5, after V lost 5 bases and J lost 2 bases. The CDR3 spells CASSPLAGGPTDTQYF. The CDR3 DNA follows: TGTGCCAGCAGTCCCCTAGCGGGGGGGCCCACAGATACGCAGTATTTT.

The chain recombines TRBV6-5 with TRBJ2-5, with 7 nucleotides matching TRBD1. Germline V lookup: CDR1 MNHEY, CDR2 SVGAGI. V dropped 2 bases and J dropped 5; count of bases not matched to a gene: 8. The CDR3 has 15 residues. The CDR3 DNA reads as TGTGCCAGCAGTTACGGACAGGCCTCAAGGGAGACCCAGTACTTC. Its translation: CASSYGQASRETQYF.

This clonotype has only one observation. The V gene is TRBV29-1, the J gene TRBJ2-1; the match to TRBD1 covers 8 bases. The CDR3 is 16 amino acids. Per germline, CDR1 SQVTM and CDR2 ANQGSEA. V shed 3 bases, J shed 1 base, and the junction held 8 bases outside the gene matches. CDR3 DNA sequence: TGCAGCGTTGATGGTTTGCAGGGGGCTTCCTACAATGAGCAGTTCTTC. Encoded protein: CSVDGLQGASYNEQFF.

The CDR3 spells CASSLGQGVSGYTF. The CDR3 DNA sequence: TGCGCCAGCAGCTTGGGACAGGGAGTAAGTGGCTACACCTTC. The chain recombines TRBV5-1 with TRBJ1-2, with TRBD1 matching over 7 bases. This CDR3 is 14 amino acids long. Trimming cost V 0 bases and J 7 bases; bases outside gene matches: 6. Germline V lookup: CDR1 SGHRS, CDR2 YFSETQ.

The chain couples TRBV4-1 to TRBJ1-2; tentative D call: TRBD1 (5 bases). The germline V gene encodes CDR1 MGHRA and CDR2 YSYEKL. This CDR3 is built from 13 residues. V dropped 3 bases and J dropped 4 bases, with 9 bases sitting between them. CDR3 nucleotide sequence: TGCGCCAGCAGCCACCTGGACATCTATGGCTACACCTTC. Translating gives CASSHLDIYGYTF.

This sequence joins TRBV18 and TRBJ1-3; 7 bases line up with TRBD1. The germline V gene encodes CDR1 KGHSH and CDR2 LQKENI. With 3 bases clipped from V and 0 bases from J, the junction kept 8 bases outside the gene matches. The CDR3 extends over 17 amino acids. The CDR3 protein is CASSPMRTGRSGNTIYF. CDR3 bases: TGTGCCAGCTCACCGATGCGGACAGGTCGCTCTGGAAACACCATATATTTT. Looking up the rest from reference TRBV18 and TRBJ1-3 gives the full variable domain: NAGVMQNPRHLVRRRGQEARLRCSPMKGHSHVYWYRQLPEEGLKFMVYLQKENIIDESGMPKERFSAEFPKEGPSILRIQQVVRGDSAAYFCASSPMRTGRSGNTIYFGEGSWLTVV.

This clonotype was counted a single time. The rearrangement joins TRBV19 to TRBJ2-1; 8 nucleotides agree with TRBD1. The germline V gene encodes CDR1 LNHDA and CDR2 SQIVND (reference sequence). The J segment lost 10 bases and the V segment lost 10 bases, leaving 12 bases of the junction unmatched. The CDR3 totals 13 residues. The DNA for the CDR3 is TGTGCCAATACTCAGGGGGCGATCTGCGAGCAGTTCTTC. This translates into CANTQGAICEQFF.

CDR3 coding DNA: TGTGCCAGCACTCTCAGGGGGACTTCACCCCTCCACTTT. Translating it yields CASTLRGTSPLHF. The gene calls are TRBV2 and TRBJ1-6; 7 bases map to TRBD1. The CDR3 has 13 residues. V shed 7 bases, J shed 9 bases, and the junction held 6 bases outside the gene matches. Germline V gene lookup returns CDR1 SNHLY and CDR2 FYNNEI. The full variable domain, with the rest looked up from reference TRBV2 and TRBJ1-6, is EPEVTQTPSHQVTQMGQEVILRCVPISNHLYFYWYRQILGQKVEFLVSFYNNEISEKSEIFDDQFSVERPDGSNFTLKIRSTKLEDSAMYFCASTLRGTSPLHFGNGTRLTVT.

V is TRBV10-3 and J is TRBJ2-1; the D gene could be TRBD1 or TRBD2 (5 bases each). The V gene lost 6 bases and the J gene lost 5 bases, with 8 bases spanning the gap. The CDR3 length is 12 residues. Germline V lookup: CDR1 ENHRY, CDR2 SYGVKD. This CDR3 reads CAIRGRNNEQFF. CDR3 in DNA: TGTGCCATCAGGGGACGAAACAATGAGCAGTTCTTC.

CDR3 sequence (DNA): TGTGCCAGCAGCCAAGATCCCCTAGGACAAGAGACCCAGTACTTC. It is translated as CASSQDPLGQETQYF. V gene TRBV3-1 combines with J gene TRBJ2-5; no reliable D call. Deletions cut 0 bases from V and 2 bases from J, with 10 bases between. Germline V CDR1 and CDR2: LGHDT, YNNKEL (reference sequence). The CDR3 loop spans 15 amino acids.

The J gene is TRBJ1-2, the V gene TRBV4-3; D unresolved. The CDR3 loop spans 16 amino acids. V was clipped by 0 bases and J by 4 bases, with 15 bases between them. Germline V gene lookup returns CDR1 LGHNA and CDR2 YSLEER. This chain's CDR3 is CASSQDHNLLFYGYTF. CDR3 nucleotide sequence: TGCGCCAGCAGCCAAGATCATAACCTACTCTTCTATGGCTACACCTTC.

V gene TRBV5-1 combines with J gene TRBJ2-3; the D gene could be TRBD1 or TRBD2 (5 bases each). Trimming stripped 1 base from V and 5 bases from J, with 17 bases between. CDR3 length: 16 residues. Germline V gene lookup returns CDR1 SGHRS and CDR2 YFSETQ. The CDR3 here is CASSLSRGPREDTQYF. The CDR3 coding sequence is TGCGCCAGCAGCTTGAGTAGGGGACCCAGAGAAGATACGCAGTATTTT.

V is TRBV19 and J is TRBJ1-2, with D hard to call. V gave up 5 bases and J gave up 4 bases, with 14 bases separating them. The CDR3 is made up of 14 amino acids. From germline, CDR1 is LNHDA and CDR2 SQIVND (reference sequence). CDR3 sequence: CASSSQARGYGYTF. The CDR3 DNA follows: TGTGCCAGTAGTTCTCAAGCACGGGGCTATGGCTACACCTTC.

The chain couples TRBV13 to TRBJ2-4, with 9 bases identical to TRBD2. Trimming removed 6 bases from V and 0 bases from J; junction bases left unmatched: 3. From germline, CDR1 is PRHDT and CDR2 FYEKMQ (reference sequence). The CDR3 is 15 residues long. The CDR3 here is CASRQRGVAKNIQYF. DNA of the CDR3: TGTGCCAGCAGGCAGCGGGGGGTAGCCAAAAACATTCAGTACTTC. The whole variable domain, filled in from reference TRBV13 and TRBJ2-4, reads AAGVIQSPRHLIKEKRETATLKCYPIPRHDTVYWYQQGPGQDPQFLISFYEKMQSDKGSIPDRFSAQQFSDYHSELNMSSLELGDSALYFCASRQRGVAKNIQYFGAGTRLSVL.

The CDR3 region is CASRGQGALSNQPQHF. The DNA of the CDR3 is TGTGCCAGCAGGGGACAGGGGGCACTCAGCAATCAGCCCCAGCATTTT. This rearrangement joins TRBV27 to TRBJ1-5; 12 nucleotides line up with TRBD1. The CDR3 is 16 amino acids. The V gene end was trimmed by 6 bases and the J gene end by 1 base; junction bases not matched to a gene: 4. CDR1 and CDR2 from the germline V gene are MNHEY and SMNVEV (reference sequence).

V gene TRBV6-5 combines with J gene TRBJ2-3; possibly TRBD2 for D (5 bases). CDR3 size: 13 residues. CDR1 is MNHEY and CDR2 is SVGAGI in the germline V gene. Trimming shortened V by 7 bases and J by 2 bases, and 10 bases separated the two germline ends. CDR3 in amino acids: CASIGLDTDTQYF. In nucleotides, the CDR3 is TGTGCCAGCATTGGACTTGACACAGATACGCAGTATTTT.

The CDR3 bases are TGTGCCAGCAGCGTAGGATGGGCCATGGGCGGGGAGCTGTTTTTT. Translating gives CASSVGWAMGGELFF. V and J are TRBV9 and TRBJ2-2; unclear D gene. CDR1 SGDLS and CDR2 YYNGEE come from the germline V gene. The V and J ends lost 0 bases and 7 bases respectively, with 13 bases between them. This CDR3 region has 15 residues.

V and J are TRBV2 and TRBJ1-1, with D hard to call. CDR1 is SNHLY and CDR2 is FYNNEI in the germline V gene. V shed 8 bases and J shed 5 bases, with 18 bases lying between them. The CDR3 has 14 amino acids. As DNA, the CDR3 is TGTGCCAGCGCCCTGGAGGGAGTGGGGACTGAAGCTTTCTTT. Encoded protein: CASALEGVGTEAFF. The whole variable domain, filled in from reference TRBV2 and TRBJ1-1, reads EPEVTQTPSHQVTQMGQEVILRCVPISNHLYFYWYRQILGQKVEFLVSFYNNEISEKSEIFDDQFSVERPDGSNFTLKIRSTKLEDSAMYFCASALEGVGTEAFFGQGTRLTVV.